This T cell receptor (beta chain) was captured in a study of T cells in Graves' hyperthyroidism and ophthalmopathy. Regarding the study as a whole: In blood, most of the thyroid clonotypes expanded above 0.001 were also present.

RNA transcripts were the template for amplifying TCR beta CDR3 regions. Researchers ran a first-round RT-PCR on the TCR CDR3 using the HTBI primer set. TCRdb re-analysed the multiplex PCR reads in MiXCR, keeping a single row per CDR3 protein. The profile covers hundreds of thousands of distinct CDR3 sequences, with approximately 18% appearing a single time and less than 40% taken by the ten largest. Researchers barred patients who had uncontrolled infection, other autoimmune disease, pregnancy or lactation. Diagnostic decisions used clinical symptoms, serum thyroxine and TRAb, thyroid ultrasound and orbital computed tomography. Germline loops: CDR1 MNHNS, CDR2 SASEGT. Trimming took 2 bases from V and 12 from J; bases not matched to a gene: 17. The CDR3 loop spans 18 amino acids. Concerning this clonotype: Its antigen is unidentified.

The chain employs TRBV6-1 and TRBJ2-1, with 12 bases aligning to TRBD2. The TCR was taken from a man aged 50 to 60 with Graves' ophthalmopathy. Input material: blood. CDR3 sequence: CASSEILAGGGWAIGQFF. DNA of the CDR3: TGTGCCAGCAGTGAAATCCTAGCGGGAGGGGGGTGGGCAATCGGGCAGTTCTTC.